This T cell receptor (beta chain) was recovered during a study of blood T cell repertoires in COVID-19. Study as a whole: Samples representing acute and convalescent COVID-19 were sourced from the United States, Italy and Spain. From T cells, B-cell-depleted T cells, or PBMCs came the material, which was cDNA or gDNA.

This CDR3 comprises 17 residues. Looked up from germline, CDR1 is SGHDT and CDR2 is YYEEEE. The ends were cut back, 2 bases at V and 0 bases at J, with 12 bases in the middle. Sequenced by immunoSEQ multiplex PCR; TCRdb stores in-frame clones only, minus some. The table shows 40,000 or so clones, with roughly nine tenths occurring only once. The sequenced material came from peripheral blood. This sequence joins TRBV5-6 and TRBJ1-6; D remains unclear. The origin of this receptor is a young man with active or convalescent COVID-19. CDR3 sequence reads: CASSFFSASSYNSPLHF. CDR3 in DNA: TGTGCCAGCAGCTTTTTTTCGGCTAGCTCCTATAATTCACCCCTCCACTTT.